This TCR beta chain was sequenced for a study of blood T cell repertoires in COVID-19 (dated by TCRdb to 2018 to 2021). Background for the entire study: Samples from collaborators originated in the United States, Italy and Spain and spanned both the acute and convalescent phases of COVID-19. The samples were drawn from two sources: the first 160 participants of the ongoing ImmuneRACE study, and approximately 1,300 subjects contributed by 6 global collaborators. The material from the prospective study consisted of cDNA or gDNA derived from T cells, B-cell-depleted T cells, or PBMCs. Nearly every sample came with metadata listing a de-identified subject ID, COVID-19 status, age in years and sex. Deeply sampled blood TCRbeta repertoires from subjects exposed to, actively infected with, or recovered from COVID-19 were included in the dataset. The repertoires were released in a freely available public database intended as a resource for research on the immune response to SARS-CoV-2. Where available, HLA class I and class II types were taken from metadata supplied by the sample provider and were not determined by assay-based typing.

On the study overall, not on this receptor specifically: The amount of clinical and demographic metadata varied by source and participant and was provided uncurated.

The germline V gene (reference sequence) supplies CDR1 MNHEY and CDR2 SMNVEV. Ends trimmed: V by 5 bases, J by 2 bases; bases unmatched to a gene: 6. The CDR3 numbers 15 residues from cysteine through phenylalanine. Kept here is only the CDR3 DNA, which spans 45 bases and is read in frame from base 1. TCRbeta CDR3 regions were amplified from genomic DNA using the immunoSEQ Assay, a bias-controlled multiplex PCR. On the authors' methods: The number of nucleated cells in each sample was estimated from the amplification of reference gene primers within the assay. Sequence reads were collapsed and filtered to measure the absolute abundance of every unique TCRbeta CDR3 rearrangement. For each sample, productive Simpson clonality was calculated as the square root of Simpson's diversity index across productive rearrangements. What TCRdb holds here is the immuneACCESS table cut down to in-frame rearrangements. Part of the clones is not present; checked against another copy, under half of the missing clones reflect an unresolved V gene, and the others are unexplained. The DNA was the basis for D and trimming; V, J and clone size are from that table. Here the sample has roughly 180,000 clones; less than 85% occur a single time. In total, the top ten clones hold roughly 7% of the sample.

The collaborating institutions used their own protocols to collect whole blood in K2EDTA tubes. Collaborator samples were shipped for TCRbeta analysis as frozen whole blood, isolated PBMCs, or DNA extracted from either sample type. On this clone itself: Its antigen target is currently unknown. Base qualities are not at hand, and no much larger clone is one base apart.

The chain uses TRBV27 and TRBJ1-5, and 7 bases in between align with TRBD1. This TCR was sampled from a human donor in a cohort sampled during active COVID-19. The sample taken for sequencing was peripheral blood. DNA sequence: TGTGCCAGCAGTAGACAGGGTCGGGGCAATCAGCCCCAGCATTTT. Translated, it reads CASSRQGRGNQPQHF.